The 30 T cell receptor beta chains listed next were all sequenced from one sample in a study of cytomegalovirus exposure and HLA in healthy donors. PCR used 60 Vbeta primers and 13 Jbeta primers. Repertoires were generated with immunoSEQ multiplex PCR, while TCRdb's copy carries only in-frame clones and drops some. Found here are tens of thousands of clones; the top ten clones hold 5.5% to 6.5%. Specimen: PBMCs. The receptor source for this set is a girl aged 10 to 17 in good health and CMV-seropositive.

The chain couples TRBV9 to TRBJ1-2, with no clear D. V lost 4 bases, J lost 6 bases, and 13 bases lay in between. The CDR3 contains 13 residues. CDR1 is SGDLS and CDR2 is YYNGEE in the germline V gene. DNA of the CDR3: TGTGCCAGCAGCACCCCCTTCGCAGATGGCTACACCTTC. This codes for CASSTPFADGYTF.

The genes are TRBV6-5 and TRBJ2-6, with 7 bases that match TRBD1. In germline, CDR1 is MNHEY, CDR2 SVGAGI. The CDR3 is made up of 15 amino acids. V was pared by 4 bases and J by 1 base, with 1 base of the junction left unmatched. The CDR3 coding sequence is TGTGCCAGCAGTTTGACAGGGTCTGGGGCCAACGTCCTGACTTTC. It encodes CASSLTGSGANVLTF.

The CDR3 is CASSLGETGNGKTQYF. CDR3 coding DNA: TGTGCCAGCAGCTTAGGGGAGACAGGGAACGGGAAGACCCAGTACTTC. The gene calls are TRBV7-6 and TRBJ2-5; TRBD1 aligns across 7 bases. The CDR3 runs to 16 residues. The germline CDR1 and CDR2 sequences are SGHVS and FNYEAQ. J was trimmed by 6 bases and V by 1 base; bases with no gene match: 11.

The chain couples TRBV4-1 to TRBJ2-7; TRBD2 aligns across 13 bases. J lost 1 base, V lost 1 base, and 4 bases had no gene match. The CDR3 has 17 amino acids. Germline assignment: CDR1 MGHRA and CDR2 YSYEKL. The CDR3 DNA follows: TGCGCCAGCAGCCAAGGGACTAGCGGGGGTTTTTCCTACGAGCAGTACTTC. Translating gives CASSQGTSGGFSYEQYF.

The chain uses TRBV7-3 and TRBJ1-1, with 9 bases that match TRBD1. V dropped 5 bases and J dropped 4; count of bases not matched to a gene: 5. Per the germline V gene, CDR1 is SGHTA and CDR2 is FQGTGA. This CDR3 contains 14 residues. DNA for the CDR3: TGTGCCAGCAGCACGGGACAGGGAGGCACTGAAGCTTTCTTT. This codes for CASSTGQGGTEAFF.

The rearrangement joins TRBV19 to TRBJ2-7; maybe TRBD2 (6 bases). This CDR3 comprises 13 residues. CDR1 is LNHDA and CDR2 is SQIVND in the germline V gene (reference sequence). The ends were cut back, 6 bases at V and 1 base at J, with 10 bases in the middle. The CDR3 is CASSSGTSYEQYF. Written as DNA, the CDR3 is TGTGCCAGTAGCTCGGGGACTTCCTACGAGCAGTACTTC.

The chain uses TRBV29-1 and TRBJ2-4; 8 nucleotides match TRBD1. CDR1 is SQVTM and CDR2 is ANQGSEA in the germline V gene. Trimming cost V 5 bases and J 7 bases; bases outside gene matches: 4. The CDR3 contains 12 residues. The chain's CDR3 is CSVPGGSNIQYF. CDR3 DNA: TGCAGCGTTCCAGGGGGCAGCAACATTCAGTACTTC.

The chain uses TRBV11-2 and TRBJ1-6; 8 nucleotides line up with TRBD1. This CDR3 comprises 14 residues. Trimming removed 7 bases from V and 7 bases from J; junction bases left unmatched: 6. The V gene's germline CDR1 is SGHAT and CDR2 FQNNGV. The CDR3 DNA sequence: TGTGCCAGCACAGGGGGCCGGGGAAATTCACCCCTCCACTTT. Protein sequence: CASTGGRGNSPLHF.

This rearrangement joins TRBV29-1 to TRBJ1-1; D call uncertain. Germline CDR1 and CDR2: SQVTM and ANQGSEA. The CDR3 has 10 amino acids. With 7 bases removed from V and 11 bases from J, the gap between germline ends came to 14 bases. This chain's CDR3 is CSADDGGAFF. The CDR3 coding sequence is TGCAGCGCCGATGATGGAGGGGCTTTCTTT.

The V call is TRBV4-2, the J call TRBJ1-1, with D possibly matching TRBD1 (5 bases). V was pared by 1 base and J by 5 bases, with 11 bases between. This CDR3 region has 14 residues. Germline lookup yields CDR1 LGHNA and CDR2 YNFKEQ. CDR3 sequence (DNA): TGTGCCAGCAGCCAAGTTTCAGGGAGGACTGAAGCTTTCTTT. Its translation: CASSQVSGRTEAFF.

Note on this clone: At one end the junction does not follow the germline gene, possibly because of a read error. This sequence joins TRBV29-1 and TRBJ2-3; a weak D match, TRBD1 (6 bases). The germline V gene has CDR1 SQVTM and CDR2 ANQGSEA. The CDR3 runs to 12 residues. CDR3 nucleotides: TGCAGCGTTGAAGATACCCGCTCAGGGGCCAGTTTT. It specifies CSVEDTRSGASF.

J is TRBJ2-1 and V is TRBV18, with D maybe TRBD1 (6 bases). V lost 3 bases to trimming and J lost 5 bases, with 8 bases between them. This CDR3 region has 13 residues. The germline gives CDR1 KGHSH, CDR2 LQKENI. The CDR3 protein is CASSPDSDNEQFF. CDR3 bases: TGTGCCAGCTCACCGGACAGCGACAATGAGCAGTTCTTC.

This chain links TRBV9 with TRBJ2-2; D might be TRBD1 (6 bases). The ends were cut back, 3 bases at V and 6 bases at J, with 12 bases in the middle. Per the germline V gene, CDR1 is SGDLS and CDR2 is YYNGEE. The CDR3 length is 14 residues. The CDR3, as DNA: TGTGCCAGCAGCGAGGCCAGGGGAGCCGGGGAGCTGTTTTTT. As protein: CASSEARGAGELFF.

V and J are TRBV2 and TRBJ2-2; tentatively, D is TRBD1 (5 bases). Per germline, CDR1 SNHLY and CDR2 FYNNEI. This CDR3 region has 15 residues. Trimming left V 7 bases short and J 3 bases short, with 15 bases between. The CDR3 bases are TGTGCCAGCAACCGACCAGGGCTCGACACCGGGGAGCTGTTTTTT. Residues: CASNRPGLDTGELFF. Full variable domain (remainder filled in from reference TRBV2 and TRBJ2-2): EPEVTQTPSHQVTQMGQEVILRCVPISNHLYFYWYRQILGQKVEFLVSFYNNEISEKSEIFDDQFSVERPDGSNFTLKIRSTKLEDSAMYFCASNRPGLDTGELFFGEGSRLTVL.

The CDR3 DNA sequence: TGTGCCAGCAGTCTCGGGGAGGCTCAGCCCCAGCATTTT. This sequence encodes CASSLGEAQPQHF. The chain carries TRBV7-9 and TRBJ1-5, with D unclear. This CDR3 contains 13 residues. Trimming left V 6 bases short and J 6 bases short, with 12 bases between. Germline V CDR1 and CDR2: SEHNR, FQNEAQ (reference sequence).

Concerning this clone itself: One junction end does not reproduce the germline sequence, and a read error may be involved. The rearrangement uses TRBV4-3 and TRBJ2-1, with no clear D. The CDR3 extends over 13 amino acids. Germline V lookup: CDR1 LGHNA, CDR2 YSLEER. CDR3 sequence reads: CASSQDLSEGLLF. The CDR3 DNA follows: TGCGCCAGCAGCCAAGATCTGAGCGAAGGTTTGCTCTTC.

J is TRBJ2-5 and V is TRBV14, with D possibly matching TRBD2 (6 bases). This CDR3 is 16 amino acids long. Germline V lookup: CDR1 SGHDN, CDR2 FVKESK. The V and J ends lost 1 base and 4 bases respectively, with 16 bases between them. CDR3 sequence (DNA): TGTGCCAGCAGCCAAGGTGACTACTTGGGGGGAGAGACCCAGTACTTC. It translates to CASSQGDYLGGETQYF.

The rearrangement links TRBV6-1 to TRBJ1-1; the D gene is possibly TRBD1 (5 bases). The CDR3 contains 13 residues. Deletions cut 7 bases from V and 1 base from J, with 10 bases between. Germline V gene lookup returns CDR1 MNHNS and CDR2 SASEGT. CDR3 amino acids: CASTLDKNTEAFF. CDR3 DNA: TGTGCCAGCACCCTGGACAAGAACACTGAAGCTTTCTTT.

Here the CDR3 reads CASREPYADEQFF. The CDR3 DNA is TGCGCCAGCAGGGAGCCCTATGCGGATGAGCAGTTCTTC. The chain is built from TRBV5-1 and TRBJ2-1; D is ambiguous. The germline V and J ends were trimmed by 5 bases and 8 bases, with 14 bases remaining between them. This CDR3 comprises 13 residues. Germline CDR1 SGHRS, CDR2 YFSETQ.

The rearrangement joins TRBV9 to TRBJ2-2; 7 nucleotides match TRBD1. The CDR3 runs to 18 residues. V lost 3 bases, J lost 1 base, and 12 bases stayed unmatched. The germline V gene encodes CDR1 SGDLS and CDR2 YYNGEE. The CDR3 coding sequence is TGTGCCAGCAGCGCCCGTCTCCGAGGACAGGAGAACACCGGGGAGCTGTTTTTT. The encoded protein is CASSARLRGQENTGELFF.

J is TRBJ1-1 and V is TRBV27; 7 bases map to TRBD1. The CDR3 extends over 16 amino acids. Germline V gene data show CDR1 as MNHEY and CDR2 as SMNVEV (reference sequence). V dropped 3 bases and J dropped 3; count of bases not matched to a gene: 10. CDR3 loop: CASSLDRIVGDTEAFF. For the CDR3, the DNA is TGTGCCAGCAGTTTGGACAGGATTGTTGGGGACACTGAAGCTTTCTTT.

The chain joins TRBV9 to TRBJ1-1; D may be TRBD1 (5 bases). Trimming pared 0 bases from V and 4 bases from J, leaving 7 bases between. In germline, CDR1 is SGDLS, CDR2 YYNGEE. The length of the CDR3 is 13 residues. CDR3 residues: CASSVGGATEAFF. CDR3 DNA sequence: TGTGCCAGCAGCGTAGGGGGCGCCACTGAAGCTTTCTTT. The variable domain in full, with the rest retrieved from reference TRBV9 and TRBJ1-1, is DSGVTQTPKHLITATGQRVTLRCSPRSGDLSVYWYQQSLDQGLQFLIQYYNGEERAKGNILERFSAQQFPDLHSELNLSSLELGDSALYFCASSVGGATEAFFGQGTRLTVV.

The rearrangement joins TRBV4-3 to TRBJ1-1, with D possibly TRBD1 on 6 matching bases. Germline V gene lookup returns CDR1 LGHNA and CDR2 YSLEER. With 0 bases removed from V and 6 bases from J, the gap between germline ends came to 14 bases. CDR3 length: 15 residues. The CDR3 DNA sequence: TGCGCCAGCAGCCAAGAAGGGGGTGGAGACTCTGAAGCTTTCTTT. The encoded protein is CASSQEGGGDSEAFF.

This chain joins TRBV30 and TRBJ1-2; the match to TRBD1 covers 7 bases. V shed 8 bases, J shed 0 bases, and the junction held 6 bases outside the gene matches. CDR3 length: 13 residues. In germline, CDR1 is GTSNPN, CDR2 SVGIG (reference sequence). CDR3 bases: TGTGCCCGGGGGACAGTTGCTAACTATGGCTACACCTTC. Amino acid sequence: CARGTVANYGYTF.

V is TRBV13 and J is TRBJ2-6, with a tentative D call TRBD2 (6 bases). V was clipped by 4 bases and J by 6 bases, with 22 bases between them. The germline CDR1 and CDR2 sequences are PRHDT and FYEKMQ (reference sequence). The CDR3 contains 18 residues. In DNA, the CDR3 is TGTGCCAGCAGCTCGCGGGGCAGACATCCCGACGAGGCCAACGTCCTGACTTTC. Encoded protein: CASSSRGRHPDEANVLTF.

The rearrangement uses TRBV19 and TRBJ2-5; 11 nucleotides line up with TRBD2. This CDR3 region has 14 residues. Germline CDR1 reads LNHDA; CDR2 reads SQIVND (reference sequence). V gave up 6 bases and J gave up 7 bases; unmatched junction bases: 7. The CDR3 DNA is TGTGCCAGTAGCACTAGCGGGGGTGCTGGGACCCAGTACTTC. Translating it yields CASSTSGGAGTQYF.

The V call is TRBV4-1, the J call TRBJ1-2; 8 positions agree with TRBD1. The germline gives CDR1 MGHRA, CDR2 YSYEKL. The CDR3 is 13 residues long. The junction had 0 bases not matched to a gene; V was cut back by 2 bases and J by 4 bases. CDR3 nucleotide sequence: TGCGCCAGCAGCCAAACAGGGGGCTATGGCTACACCTTC. Translation gives CASSQTGGYGYTF.

The chain is built from TRBV9 and TRBJ2-3; 7 nucleotides agree with TRBD2. Losses at the gene ends were 3 bases for V and 3 bases for J; bases not matched to a gene: 1. This CDR3 has 13 residues. Germline CDR1 is SGDLS and CDR2 is YYNGEE. CDR3 sequence: CASSGGGTDTQYF. The CDR3 nucleotides are TGTGCCAGCAGCGGCGGGGGTACAGATACGCAGTATTTT.

The chain joins TRBV7-6 to TRBJ1-3; D is uncertain. V lost 1 base, J lost 1 base, and 11 bases lay in between. This CDR3 spans 16 amino acids. The germline CDR1 and CDR2 sequences are SGHVS and FNYEAQ. The CDR3 spells CASSLVGRGSGNTIYF. DNA for the CDR3: TGTGCCAGCAGCTTAGTTGGACGGGGATCTGGAAACACCATATATTTT. Combining the CDR3 with reference TRBV7-6 and TRBJ1-3 gives the whole variable domain GAGVSQSPRYKVTKRGQDVALRCDPISGHVSLYWYRQALGQGPEFLTYFNYEAQQDKSGLPNDRFSAERPEGSISTLTIQRTEQRDSAMYRCASSLVGRGSGNTIYFGEGSWLTVV.

CDR3 sequence reads: CATSRSTGSQETQYF. The CDR3 region has the DNA TGTGCCACCAGCAGATCTACGGGGAGTCAAGAGACCCAGTACTTC. This rearrangement joins TRBV15 to TRBJ2-5; tentative D call: TRBD2 (5 bases). The CDR3 length is 15 residues. V was shortened by 2 bases and J by 2 bases, with 12 bases between the two germline ends. The germline CDR1 and CDR2 sequences are LNHNV and YYDKDF (reference sequence).